The 19 T cell receptor beta chains reported below all come from one sample, sequenced in a study of T cells in Graves' hyperthyroidism and ophthalmopathy. The investigators amplified TCR beta CDR3 regions from RNA transcripts. HTBI primers were used for first-round RT-PCR of the TCR CDR3. TCRdb reprocessed the multiplex PCR reads with MiXCR, giving one entry per CDR3 protein. Among some 600,000 distinct CDR3 sequences listed, more than 45% were seen once. The sequenced sample consisted of peripheral blood or thyroid tissue (not recorded which). The receptors here all came from a woman aged 18-29 years with Graves' hyperthyroidism.

J is TRBJ1-2 and V is TRBV15, with D hard to call. The CDR3 contains 12 residues. The V end was cut by 8 bases, the J end by 4 bases, with 11 bases between. CDR1 LNHNV and CDR2 YYDKDF come from the germline V gene (reference sequence). In nucleotides, the CDR3 is TGTGCCACCGCTGGTGAGGGCTATGGCTACACCTTC. Translated: CATAGEGYGYTF.

The J gene is TRBJ2-5, the V gene TRBV11-2; D is perhaps TRBD2 (5 bases). V lost 7 bases, J lost 9 bases, and 18 bases lay in between. The CDR3 sequence is 13 residues long. CDR1 and CDR2 (germline): SGHAT, FQNNGV. CDR3 protein: CASNIRGEEAQYF. CDR3 sequence (DNA): TGTGCCAGCAATATACGGGGTGAGGAGGCCCAGTACTTC.

The chain employs TRBV6-1 and TRBJ1-1; D ambiguous. V shed 9 bases and J shed 7 bases, with 18 bases lying between them. The CDR3 has 13 amino acids. Germline CDR1 and CDR2: MNHNS and SASEGT. CDR3 amino acids: CASSTAVTIEAFF. The CDR3 region has the DNA TGTGCCAGTTCGACGGCTGTGACCATTGAAGCTTTCTTT.

This clonotype was seen at least ten times. The V and J genes are TRBV7-8 and TRBJ2-7; D may be TRBD2 (6 bases). Germline CDR1 and CDR2: SGHVS and FQNEAQ. Trimming took 3 bases from V and 1 from J, leaving 13 bases between them. This CDR3 region has 15 residues. CDR3 loop: CASSFGGARSYEQYF. DNA for the CDR3: TGTGCCAGCAGCTTCGGCGGGGCCAGGTCCTACGAGCAGTACTTC.

This chain uses TRBV29-1 with TRBJ1-2, with TRBD1 matching over 10 bases. The CDR3 covers 13 residues. V shed 8 bases, J shed 7 bases, and the junction held 10 bases outside the gene matches. Germline loops: CDR1 SQVTM, CDR2 ANQGSEA. CDR3 in amino acids: CSRIATGGVGYTF. The CDR3 nucleotides read TGCAGCCGGATAGCGACAGGGGGCGTTGGCTACACCTTC.

This chain connects TRBV5-1 to TRBJ2-7, with 7 bases matching TRBD1. The CDR3 sequence is 14 residues long. V trimming: 5 bases; J trimming: 2 bases; junction bases outside the gene matches: 7. Looked up from germline, CDR1 is SGHRS and CDR2 is YFSETQ. CDR3 amino acids: CASRGTEWAYEQYF. The DNA of the CDR3 is TGCGCCAGCAGGGGGACAGAATGGGCCTACGAGCAGTACTTC. Drawing the rest from reference TRBV5-1 and TRBJ2-7, the complete variable domain is KAGVTQTPRYLIKTRGQQVTLSCSPISGHRSVSWYQQTPGQGLQFLFEYFSETQRNKGNFPGRFSGRQFSNSRSEMNVSTLELGDSALYLCASRGTEWAYEQYFGPGTRLTVT.

The chain combines TRBV4-3 with TRBJ1-1, with no clear D. V lost 1 base to trimming and J lost 0 bases, with 18 bases between them. Germline CDR1 LGHNA, CDR2 YSLEER. There are 18 residues in the CDR3. The CDR3 nucleotides read TGCGCCAGCAGCCAAGGGTCGGTGTGGGCCCGATTGAACACTGAAGCTTTCTTT. Amino acids: CASSQGSVWARLNTEAFF.

J is TRBJ1-2 and V is TRBV7-2; no clear D gene. Trimming stripped 5 bases from V and 5 bases from J, with 18 bases between. The length of the CDR3 is 15 residues. Germline CDR1 SGHTA, CDR2 FQGNSA. In nucleotides, the CDR3 is TGTGCCAGCAGCCCCTTTTTAGAGCGCGGGTATGGCTACACCTTC. This encodes CASSPFLERGYGYTF.

DNA for the CDR3: TGCAGTGCAGACGGACTAGCGGGTGAAAAACTGTTTTTT. Translating gives CSADGLAGEKLFF. V and J are TRBV20-1 and TRBJ1-4, with D uncertain. The CDR3 has 13 amino acids. From germline, CDR1 is DFQATT and CDR2 SNEGSKA (reference sequence). Trimming took off 6 bases at V and 7 bases at J, with 15 bases between the two ends.

The gene calls are TRBV24-1 and TRBJ2-5; D is ambiguous. Trimming left V 2 bases short and J 13 bases short, with 7 bases between. The CDR3 is made up of 10 amino acids. CDR1 and CDR2 (germline): KGHDR, SFDVKD. The CDR3 protein is CATSDSSTYF. DNA of the CDR3: TGTGCCACCAGTGATTCGTCGACGTACTTC.

The rearrangement links TRBV11-1 to TRBJ1-2; 7 bases align to TRBD1. J was trimmed by 1 base and V by 0 bases; bases with no gene match: 2. From germline, CDR1 is SGHAT and CDR2 FQDESV (reference sequence). The CDR3 totals 15 residues. The CDR3 reads CASSLAGTDNYGYTF. The CDR3 region has the DNA TGTGCCAGCAGCTTAGCAGGGACAGATAACTATGGCTACACCTTC.

The chain has TRBV20-1 and TRBJ2-7; D may match TRBD1 or TRBD2 (5 bases each). Trimming took off 6 bases at V and 2 bases at J, with 11 bases between the two ends. CDR3 size: 12 residues. Germline loops: CDR1 DFQATT, CDR2 SNEGSKA (reference sequence). The CDR3 sequence is CSAGTRTYEQYF. Here the CDR3 DNA reads TGCAGTGCCGGGACCCGGACCTACGAGCAGTACTTC.

The chain recombines TRBV7-2 with TRBJ2-7; no firm D call. Deletions cut 1 base from V and 9 bases from J, with 16 bases between. CDR1 and CDR2 from the germline V gene are SGHTA and FQGNSA. The CDR3 has 14 residues. The CDR3 sequence is CASSLEHAPGRQYF. In nucleotides, the CDR3 is TGTGCCAGCAGCTTAGAGCATGCCCCTGGTAGGCAGTACTTC.

The rearrangement uses TRBV24-1 and TRBJ2-5; D might be TRBD1 or TRBD2, each matching 5 bases. The ends were cut back, 0 bases at V and 5 bases at J, with 12 bases in the middle. CDR1 and CDR2 from the germline V gene are KGHDR and SFDVKD. This CDR3 region has 15 residues. Here the CDR3 reads CATSDLGQGEETQYF. The CDR3 region has the DNA TGTGCCACCAGTGATTTGGGGCAGGGAGAGGAGACCCAGTACTTC.

This clonotype was counted at least ten times. The chain uses TRBV7-8 and TRBJ1-1; no clear D. Germline lookup yields CDR1 SGHVS and CDR2 FQNEAQ. The CDR3 sequence is 15 residues long. Trimming took 5 bases from V and 1 from J, leaving 14 bases between them. The CDR3 protein is CASSPSRWRNTEAFF. The CDR3 nucleotides are TGTGCCAGCAGCCCCAGCAGGTGGCGGAACACTGAAGCTTTCTTT.

In its sample, this clonotype was seen many times. In nucleotides, the CDR3 is TGTGCCAGCAGTTACTCCGGGACAGGGGGCTACGAGCAGTACTTC. Encoded protein: CASSYSGTGGYEQYF. The chain combines TRBV6-5 with TRBJ2-7; 11 bases match TRBD1. The germline gives CDR1 MNHEY, CDR2 SVGAGI. With 0 bases clipped from V and 3 bases from J, the junction kept 1 base outside the gene matches. This CDR3 contains 15 residues.

This clonotype was found once. The chain couples TRBV9 to TRBJ1-1; tentatively, D is TRBD1 (6 bases). CDR3 size: 14 residues. With 0 bases removed from V and 8 bases from J, the gap between germline ends came to 14 bases. CDR1 and CDR2 (germline): SGDLS, YYNGEE. In DNA form, the CDR3 reads TGTGCCAGCAGCGTAGCTCTCAGGGGCGCGGAAGCTTTCTTT. Its translation is CASSVALRGAEAFF.

Many counts were recorded for this clonotype. This chain connects TRBV7-3 to TRBJ1-1, with D unclear. V shed 0 bases and J shed 1 base, with 9 bases lying between them. Germline CDR1 and CDR2: SGHTA and FQGTGA. The CDR3 loop spans 15 amino acids. CDR3 region: CASSLTSYGNTEAFF. The CDR3 nucleotides read TGTGCCAGCAGCTTAACTTCGTACGGGAACACTGAAGCTTTCTTT. Complete variable domain (other parts from reference TRBV7-3 and TRBJ1-1): GAGVSQTPSNKVTEKGKYVELRCDPISGHTALYWYRQSLGQGPEFLIYFQGTGAADDSGLPNDRFFAVRPEGSVSTLKIQRTERGDSAVYLCASSLTSYGNTEAFFGQGTRLTVV.

The V gene is TRBV6-1, the J gene TRBJ2-7, with 10 positions matching TRBD1. The J call may be wrong; the DNA end is better matched by TRBJ2-1. Germline CDR1 MNHNS, CDR2 SASEGT. This CDR3 spans 14 amino acids. The CDR3 region has the DNA TGTGCCAGCAGCCTTACCGGGACAGGGGCAGAGCAGTTCTTC. As protein: CASSLTGTGAEQFF.